This TCR beta chain is drawn from a study of beta chain features in type 1 diabetes (dated by TCRdb to 2016 to 2019). Notes on the research overall: Mean age, gender distribution, total cell number and subset yield were not different between patients and healthy donors. The study compared TCRB repertoires of sorted circulating CD4+ T cell subsets between recently diagnosed type 1 diabetes patients and matched healthy donors. A total of 107,917,701 sorted cells were examined across all samples, and the number of cells per subset was strongly correlated with RNA yield. Naive and central memory subsets were obtained from all 30 or so donors, but regulatory and stem cell-like memory subsets were isolated from only 8 patients and 8 healthy donors.

The CDR3 goes from the cysteine to the phenylalanine over 16 residues. Only the CDR3 part of the read is kept: 48 bases, read in frame from the first base. Compared with germline, V lacks 2 bases and J lacks 0 bases; bases without a gene match: 6. Turning to this clone: Its antigen target is currently unknown. No qualities accompany the bases; no much larger clone lies one base away.

From each donor, a single peripheral blood sample of approximately 0.11 L on average was drawn into heparinised tubes. Using a panel that included CD45RO, CCR7, CD25, CD127, CD95 and CD27, naive, central memory, regulatory and stem cell-like memory CD4+ T cells were sorted on a BD FACSAria II. Every sorted population had a purity above 95%. PBMCs were isolated right away by Lymphoprep density gradient centrifugation and were stained directly, without culture. So that batch effects would be minimized, each experiment stained and sorted samples in pairs, pairing one healthy donor with one patient. What the study reported, not specific to this receptor: PCR might favor shorter templates, but patient and control samples were amplified and corrected together, so any skew would affect both groups equally. In all four CD4+ subsets, TCRB CDR3 length was moderately but significantly shorter in type 1 diabetes patients. Naive, central memory and regulatory TCRB repertoires appeared more similar among patients than among healthy donors. Fewer insertions and more nucleotide deletions at VDJ recombination sites were observed in patients with type 1 diabetes, implying thymic rearrangement abnormalities. Because cDNA rather than genomic DNA was sequenced, highly expressing activated cells could have been over-represented, although no difference in activation and CD3 levels was found between groups. Only small numbers of individuals were included in the HLA sub-analyses, which left unresolved whether HLA type had any influence on TCRB rearrangement.

All of the isolated RNA was reverse transcribed with the High Capacity cDNA Reverse Transcription Kit, so expressed TCRB transcripts were sequenced. Naive, central memory and regulatory T cell samples underwent deep immunoSEQ sequencing, averaging around 3.6 million total reads per sample. Sorted cells were lysed in RLT buffer and RNA was extracted with DNase-treated RNeasy Micro or Mini kits, depending on cell number. To prevent cross-contamination, each cell subset was processed individually, whereas patient and healthy donor samples were processed jointly. TCRB sequences were amplified from cDNA with the immunoSEQ multiplex PCR, producing 87-bp fragments spanning the CDR3 region. The amplicons were sequenced using the Illumina HiSeq platform. In the source study's methods: PCR bias was computationally corrected using synthetic template baselines, reads within Hamming distance 2 were collapsed, and singletons that could not be merged were discarded. Reads were aligned against IMGT to assign V, D and J genes, CDR3 length and insertions or deletions at six rearrangement sites. Within each subset, clonotype counts were normalized to the number of sorted cells before true diversity and Gini coefficients were calculated with the tcR R package. The overlap coefficient, calculated on TCRB nucleotide sequences, was used to measure repertoire sharing. Out-of-frame TCRB sequences from naive cells were analyzed to stand in for the pre-selection repertoire. The table was pulled from immuneACCESS by TCRdb, which kept in-frame rearrangements only. Such tables lose some clones; where checked, under half of the loss comes from unresolved V genes, and the rest has no known cause. V, J and clone size are those of that table, while D and trimming were read from the DNA. In all, the sample holds roughly 310,000 clones, and around 10% of those were seen once. The ten largest clones take up around 0.015% of the sample.

Sequences were obtained from naive CD4+ T cells from blood. Reading the label with the study, this specimen's cell subset or site is: true naive CD4+ T cells. The sequence links TRBV23-1 to TRBJ2-7, and 8 bases in between align with TRBD1. TRBV23-1 is classed as an ORF, of uncertain function. The receptor comes from a woman aged 25-40 years in good health. The sequenced DNA: TGCGCCAGCAGTCAAGGGGACAGGACCAACTCCTACGAGCAGTACTTC. It specifies CASSQGDRTNSYEQYF.